The rows below give T cell receptor beta chains drawn from one sample of a study of vaccination effects on CD4 cells after COVID-19. The method was immunoSEQ multiplex PCR; TCRdb's version includes in-frame clones alone and lacks a portion of them. The sample has more than 65,000 clones; 75% to 85% are singletons. The antigens for these receptors are not known. Source: CD4+ T cells from PBMCs cultured with HCoV-229E spike peptides, taken after COVID-19 vaccination. These receptors came from a human donor who received a COVID-19 vaccine. Each CDR3 is given with its conserved first and last residue. The order of the fields is clone size, D gene, V gene, CDR3 length, J gene, CDR3 protein, CDR3 DNA. The D gene is left open where the match is weak. Not all rows give a size; the values are once, few, many and, for expanded clones, a class.

clone_size: -
d_call: -
v_call: TRBV18
cdr3_length: 16
j_call: TRBJ1-1
cdr3_aa: CASSHQSQGMNTEAFF
cdr3_nt: TGTGCCAGCTCCCACCAATCGCAGGGGATGAACACTGAAGCTTTCTTT

clone_size: -
d_call: -
v_call: TRBV6-5
cdr3_length: 14
j_call: TRBJ1-6
cdr3_aa: CASSYGPGDSPLHF
cdr3_nt: TGTGCCAGCAGTTACGGGCCGGGCGATTCACCCCTCCACTTT

clone_size: -
d_call: -
v_call: TRBV12-3/TRBV12-4
cdr3_length: 11
j_call: TRBJ1-6
cdr3_aa: CASKGSSPLHF
cdr3_nt: TGTGCCAGCAAAGGCAGTTCACCCCTCCACTTT

clone_size: -
d_call: -
v_call: TRBV5-6
cdr3_length: 15
j_call: TRBJ1-5
cdr3_aa: CASSFFRGGGQPQHF
cdr3_nt: TGTGCCAGCAGCTTTTTCAGGGGAGGGGGTCAGCCCCAGCATTTT

clone_size: -
d_call: -
v_call: TRBV13
cdr3_length: 14
j_call: TRBJ1-6
cdr3_aa: CASSHDRKNSPLHF
cdr3_nt: TGTGCCAGCAGCCACGACAGGAAAAATTCACCCCTCCACTTT

clone_size: few
d_call: TRBD1
v_call: TRBV28
cdr3_length: 17
j_call: TRBJ2-4
cdr3_aa: CASSLSGQGAAKNIQYF
cdr3_nt: TGTGCCAGCAGTTTATCCGGACAGGGGGCAGCCAAAAACATTCAGTACTTC

clone_size: -
d_call: -
v_call: TRBV15
cdr3_length: 12
j_call: TRBJ1-2
cdr3_aa: CATSRDHYGYTF
cdr3_nt: TGTGCCACCAGCAGAGATCACTATGGCTACACCTTC

clone_size: -
d_call: -
v_call: TRBV11-2
cdr3_length: 14
j_call: TRBJ1-5
cdr3_aa: CASSLTGPQSTQHF
cdr3_nt: TGTGCCAGCAGCTTAACAGGGCCCCAATCGACCCAGCATTTT

clone_size: -
d_call: TRBD2
v_call: TRBV4-1
cdr3_length: 16
j_call: TRBJ2-1
cdr3_aa: CASSQVSGGTYNEQFF
cdr3_nt: TGCGCCAGCAGCCAAGTAAGCGGGGGGACTTACAATGAGCAGTTCTTC

clone_size: -
d_call: TRBD2
v_call: TRBV30
cdr3_length: 15
j_call: TRBJ2-5
cdr3_aa: CAWRVPSGGKETQYF
cdr3_nt: TGTGCCTGGAGGGTTCCTAGCGGGGGGAAAGAGACCCAGTACTTC

clone_size: -
d_call: -
v_call: TRBV19
cdr3_length: 10
j_call: TRBJ1-6
cdr3_aa: CAGSAPWIHF
cdr3_nt: TGTGCCGGATCGGCCCCTTGGATCCACTTT